A single sample is the source of the 3 T cell receptor beta chains below, sequenced in a study of shared T cell receptors in the human thymus. Only in-frame clones appear in the TCRdb table, and some are missing; sequencing was by immunoSEQ multiplex PCR. Of 640,000 or so clones in the sample, around 87% are singletons; the top ten hold roughly 0.0094%. These data also featured in a second study, about human thymus T cells.

What was sequenced was thymocytes. These receptors were obtained from a boy in the first two years of life with a congenital heart defect.

CDR3 nucleotide sequence: TGTGCCAGTAGTCCCGAGACAGGGGATGGCTACACCTTC. Amino acid sequence: CASSPETGDGYTF. The gene calls are TRBV19 and TRBJ1-2; TRBD1 agrees at 8 bases. V was clipped by 5 bases and J by 6 bases; unmatched bases: 5. The germline CDR1 and CDR2 sequences are LNHDA and SQIVND (reference sequence). The CDR3 consists of 13 residues.

The chain carries TRBV28 and TRBJ2-7; the D is unclear. The V end was cut by 3 bases, the J end by 0 bases, with 18 bases between. CDR3 length: 17 amino acids. Germline V gives CDR1 MDHEN, CDR2 SYDVKM. The CDR3 nucleotides are TGTGCCAGCAGTTTCCCTTCGACACAGCCCTCCTCCTACGAGCAGTACTTC. Translating gives CASSFPSTQPSSYEQYF. Based on the CDR3 plus reference TRBV28 and TRBJ2-7, the full variable domain is DVKVTQSSRYLVKRTGEKVFLECVQDMDHENMFWYRQDPGLGLRLIYFSYDVKMKEKGDIPEGYSVSREKKERFSLILESASTNQTSMYLCASSFPSTQPSSYEQYFGPGTRLTVT.

CDR3 DNA: TGCGCCAGCAGAGCCGCGAACGGACTCTCTGGAAACACCATATATTTT. As protein: CASRAANGLSGNTIYF. V and J are TRBV10-1 and TRBJ1-3; D gene uncertain. V was cut by 6 bases and J by 0 bases, with 15 bases left in between. This CDR3 comprises 16 residues. In germline, CDR1 is WNHNN, CDR2 SYGVQD (reference sequence).